In this sample, the clone carrying this T cell receptor (beta chain) turned up once. Its matching antigen is unknown. Germline values: CDR1 SGHTA, CDR2 FQGTGA. Trimming took off 5 bases at V and 3 bases at J, with 13 bases between the two ends. The CDR3 length is 15 residues. Clones were sequenced by immunoSEQ multiplex PCR, and TCRdb holds only the in-frame ones, with some missing. The repertoire holds fewer than 100,000 clones, with just over 85% as singletons. This entry is derived from a study of cytotoxic CD8 clonotypes in ibrutinib-treated CLL. Study-level points and caveats: Researchers report that baseline clonality outpaced age-matched healthy donors and tracked circulating CD8+ T-cell counts.

V gene TRBV7-3 combines with J gene TRBJ2-2, with D possibly TRBD2 on 6 matching bases. The TCR originated in a human donor with chronic lymphocytic leukemia. Sequenced material: PBMCs, taken before ibrutinib treatment. For the CDR3, the DNA is TGTGCCAGCAGCCCGGAGGGCCGGTACACCGGGGAGCTGTTTTTT. Translation: CASSPEGRYTGELFF.